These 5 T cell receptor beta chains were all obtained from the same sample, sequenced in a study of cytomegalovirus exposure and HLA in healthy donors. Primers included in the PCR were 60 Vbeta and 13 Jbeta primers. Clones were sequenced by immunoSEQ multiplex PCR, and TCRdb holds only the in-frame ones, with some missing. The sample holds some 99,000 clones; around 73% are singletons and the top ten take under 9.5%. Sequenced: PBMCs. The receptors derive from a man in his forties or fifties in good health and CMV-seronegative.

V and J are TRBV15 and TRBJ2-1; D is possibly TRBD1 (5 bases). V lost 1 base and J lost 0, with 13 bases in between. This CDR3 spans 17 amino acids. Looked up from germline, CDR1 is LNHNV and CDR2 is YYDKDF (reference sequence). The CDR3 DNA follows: TGTGCCACCAGCAGAGGATTTGCAGGGATCTCCTACAATGAGCAGTTCTTC. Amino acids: CATSRGFAGISYNEQFF.

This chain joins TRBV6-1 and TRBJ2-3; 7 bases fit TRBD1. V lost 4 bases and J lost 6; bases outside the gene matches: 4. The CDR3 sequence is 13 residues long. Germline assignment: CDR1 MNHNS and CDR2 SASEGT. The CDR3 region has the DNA TGTGCCAGCAGTGTTGACAGGGAGGATACGCAGTATTTT. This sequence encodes CASSVDREDTQYF.

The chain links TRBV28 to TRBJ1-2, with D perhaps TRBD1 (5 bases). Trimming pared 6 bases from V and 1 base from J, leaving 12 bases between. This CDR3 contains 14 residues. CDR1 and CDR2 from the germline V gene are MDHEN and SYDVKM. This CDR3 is CASRADSVNYGYTF. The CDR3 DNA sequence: TGTGCCAGCAGGGCCGACAGTGTTAACTATGGCTACACCTTC.

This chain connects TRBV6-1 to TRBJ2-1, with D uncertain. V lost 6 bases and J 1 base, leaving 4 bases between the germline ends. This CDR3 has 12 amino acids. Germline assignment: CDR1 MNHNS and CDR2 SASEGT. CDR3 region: CASRLSYNEQFF. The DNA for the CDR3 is TGTGCCAGCAGGTTATCCTACAATGAGCAGTTCTTC.

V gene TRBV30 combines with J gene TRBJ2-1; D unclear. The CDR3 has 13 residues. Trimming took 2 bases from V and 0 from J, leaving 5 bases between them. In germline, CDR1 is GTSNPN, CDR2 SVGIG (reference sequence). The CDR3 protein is CAWSRSSYNEQFF. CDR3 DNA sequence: TGTGCCTGGAGTCGTAGCTCCTACAATGAGCAGTTCTTC.